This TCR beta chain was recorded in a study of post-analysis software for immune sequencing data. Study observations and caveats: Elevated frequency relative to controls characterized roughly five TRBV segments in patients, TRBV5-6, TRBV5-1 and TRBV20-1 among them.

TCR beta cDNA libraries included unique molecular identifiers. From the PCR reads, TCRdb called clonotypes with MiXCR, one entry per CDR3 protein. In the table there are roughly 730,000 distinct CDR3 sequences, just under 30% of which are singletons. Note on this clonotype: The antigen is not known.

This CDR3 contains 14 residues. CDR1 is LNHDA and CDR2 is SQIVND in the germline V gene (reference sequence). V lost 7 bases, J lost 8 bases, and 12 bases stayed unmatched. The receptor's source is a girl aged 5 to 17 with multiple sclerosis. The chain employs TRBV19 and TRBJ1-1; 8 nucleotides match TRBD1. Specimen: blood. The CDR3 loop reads CASTGGAEIEEAFF. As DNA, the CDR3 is TGTGCCAGTACAGGGGGCGCGGAAATAGAGGAAGCTTTCTTT. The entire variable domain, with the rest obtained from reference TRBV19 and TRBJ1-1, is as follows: DGGITQSPKYLFRKEGQNVTLSCEQNLNHDAMYWYRQDPGQGLRLIYYSQIVNDFQKGDIAEGYSVSREKKESFPLTVTSAQKNPTAFYLCASTGGAEIEEAFFGQGTRLTVV.